This T cell receptor (beta chain) originates from a study of spatial heterogeneity in lung cancer. The wider study: The count of detected beta-chain sequences consistently exceeded that of alpha-chain sequences. Each distinct TCR and UMI combination averaged more than ten appearances in raw reads. Study-level results: The study found that expanded intratumoral alpha and beta TCR counts tracked tumor mutation counts.

CDR1 and CDR2 from the germline V gene are MNHEY and SVGAGI. This CDR3 is built from 15 residues. V shed 6 bases and J shed 4 bases, with 15 bases lying between them. Time point specified: sample taken at primary tumor resection. There were 72 donors, all of them untreated patients with early-stage non-small cell lung cancer. The input material, whole RNA from tumor, nontumor lung or frozen PBMC, was sequenced unsorted. This clonotype was seen at least ten times. What it recognizes is unknown. TCRdb ran MiXCR on the 5' RACE reads and lists one entry per CDR3 protein. The table has about 10,000 distinct CDR3 sequences, around 7.8% seen once; the top ten hold 15% to 20%.

This clonotype was obtained from a male donor with early-stage non-small cell lung cancer. The chain carries TRBV6-5 and TRBJ1-4, with a tentative D call TRBD1 (5 bases). Sample: lung tumor tissue, taken at surgery. CDR3 region: CASSPGQDRNEKLFF. For the CDR3, the DNA is TGTGCCAGCAGCCCAGGACAAGACCGTAATGAAAAACTGTTTTTT.